This T cell receptor (beta chain) was profiled in a study of CD8+ T cells in alopecia areata. cDNA reverse transcribed from extracted RNA served as the sequencing template. Sequencing was performed with immunoSEQ multiplex PCR; in TCRdb, only in-frame clones are kept and a portion is missing. The sample contains some 200,000 clones, 45% to 75% of which appear only once. A few counts support this clone. Regarding treatment: oral pan-JAK inhibitor, 5-10 mg twice daily. Per the germline V gene, CDR1 is GTSNPN and CDR2 is SVGIG (reference sequence). There are 14 residues in the CDR3. Trimming cost V 3 bases and J 1 base, with 12 bases left between them.

Material: CD4+ T cells sorted from blood, obtained at week 4, from a patient treated with tofacitinib. The genes are TRBV30 and TRBJ1-1, with D perhaps TRBD1 (5 bases). The clonotype originates from a human donor with alopecia areata. The CDR3 DNA sequence: TGTGCCTGGAGAGCCCGGGGACGGAACACTGAAGCTTTCTTT. Translation gives CAWRARGRNTEAFF.